Sequencing of this T cell receptor beta chain was carried out in a study of early stage breast cancer tumors. General observations from the study: Tumors had around 2.3-fold higher T cell density than normal breast.

The CDR3 is made up of 12 amino acids. Looked up from germline, CDR1 is ENHRY and CDR2 is SYGVKD. V shed 6 bases and J shed 8 bases, with 11 bases lying between them. Some clones are missing from TCRdb's copy, which holds only in-frame ones; the method was immunoSEQ multiplex PCR. The sample has roughly 56,000 clones; more than 60% are singletons. As regards this clone: The antigen is undetermined.

V usage is TRBV10-3 and J usage is TRBJ2-1; D unresolved. The sequenced sample consisted of blood. This sequence was found in a person aged 30-39 years with breast cancer. CDR3 DNA sequence: TGTGCCATCAGAGACCGGCTCGATGAGCAGTTCTTC. Protein: CAIRDRLDEQFF.